This TCR beta chain comes out of a study of shared clonotypes between healthy human individuals. V was cut by 6 bases and J by 4 bases, with 19 bases left in between. CDR3 length equals 16 residues. CDR1 is SGHTS and CDR2 is YDEGEE in the germline V gene. The method was immunoSEQ multiplex PCR; TCRdb's version includes in-frame clones alone and lacks a portion of them. The table records some 1.4 million clones, roughly 96% of them present only once. The chain links TRBV5-8 to TRBJ2-2, with a weak D call TRBD2 (5 bases). This TCR derives from a young man in good health. Sequences were obtained from naive CD4+ T cells sorted from blood. Specified subset: CD45RA+ positively selected. The CDR3 nucleotides read TGTGCCAGCAACGGGAAGGGTTGGGTCTTCACCGGGGAGCTGTTTTTT. Protein: CASNGKGWVFTGELFF. Full variable domain (outside the CDR3, taken from reference TRBV5-8 and TRBJ2-2): EAGVTQSPTHLIKTRGQQATLRCSPISGHTSVYWYQQALGLGLQFLLWYDEGEERNRGNFPPRFSGRQFPNYSSELNVNALELEDSALYLCASNGKGWVFTGELFFGEGSRLTVL.